This record covers a single TCR beta chain. The antigen this receptor binds is unknown. Per-base quality was not reported, and no clone a single base away is much larger than it. The CDR3 regions of human TCRbeta chains were analyzed by immunosequencing. Processing in the source paper ran as follows. Repertoire TCRs were checked for matches against a reference library of SARS-CoV-2-specific TCRs that had been generated using the MIRA antigen-specificity platform. Breadth was defined as the fraction of unique TCRs that were SARS-CoV-2-associated. Depth was defined as the fraction of total T cells that were SARS-CoV-2-associated. Using the MIRA data, every spike-specific TCR was mapped to the spike region that the TCR reacted to and assigned to either a CD4 or a CD8 class. Log10-transformed breadth and depth values were compared by one-way ANOVA with Sidak's multiple comparisons tests. TCRdb retrieved this table from immuneACCESS and kept in-frame rearrangements only. Not all clones are present; in checked studies, unresolved V genes account for under half, and no reason is known for the remainder. The V and J calls and the clone size are those of that table, but D and trimming were determined from the DNA. For this sample the table gives 100,000 to 150,000 clones, of which roughly 84% were detected only once. The biggest ten clones account for around 6.2% of the sample.

This specimen belongs to a study of T cell responses to AZD1222 COVID-19 vaccine (dated by TCRdb to the early 2020s). Regarding the research as a whole: AZD1222 recipients given second doses at about 4 weeks or at about 12 weeks were pooled, since spike-specific TCR depth and breadth were not found to differ between the two schedules. A total of under 250 trial participants underwent TCR sequencing, of whom 207 had received two doses of AZD1222 and about 25 had received two doses of the MenACWY control vaccine. Trial participants were enrolled by age into subgroups of 18-55, 56-69 and 70-plus years, and roughly 150, 30 and 60 TCR-sequenced participants, respectively, were included in these subgroups. Study-wide findings and limitations: CD4 TCRs associated with the vaccine covered the entire spike protein, and the dominant responses were in regions 160-218 and 743-854. Reportedly, close to half of the unique spike-specific TCRs recognized epitopes lying outside the regions that are mutated in the B.1.351 and B.1.1.7 variants. In the small 56-69-year group, the increase in depth fell short of significance, most likely because of low power. Spike-specific TCR breadth and depth rose significantly after two AZD1222 doses compared with day 0 and with MenACWY recipients. Because no day 14 peak-response samples were available, the repertoires could be characterized only after the peak T cell response. Conclusions about previously exposed vaccinees were limited because only a handful of AZD1222 recipients were SARS-CoV-2 seropositive at baseline. Participants were mostly white British and included more females than males, and it was suggested by the authors that clonal diversity may have been underestimated.

Cut back by 1 base and 3 bases, the V and J ends lie 25 bases apart. The CDR3 starts with the cysteine, ends with the phenylalanine, and has 20 residues. Only the CDR3 portion is preserved as DNA: 60 bases, with reading frame beginning at the first base. Via the germline V gene, CDR1 is SGHVS and CDR2 FNYEAQ. The time point tag for this specimen amounts to: baseline before first vaccination. Samples from vaccinated people were obtained from the UK trials COV001 and COV002, which included a single-blind randomized controlled phase 2/3 trial of AZD1222 (ChAdOx1 nCoV-19) in healthy adults. For TCRbeta chain sequencing, PBMC samples were collected from trial participants at day 0 and at day 28 after the second dose.

Here the chain combines TRBV7-6 and TRBJ1-3, with a tentative D gene TRBD1 over 5 matching bases. The sample in question was peripheral blood, obtained on day 0 of AZD1222 vaccination. The source is an adult in good health. The CDR3 amino acid sequence is: CASSLVDSQTSLAYGNTIYF. The DNA sequence is given as TGTGCCAGCAGCTTAGTTGACAGCCAGACTTCACTTGCCTATGGAAACACCATATATTTT.